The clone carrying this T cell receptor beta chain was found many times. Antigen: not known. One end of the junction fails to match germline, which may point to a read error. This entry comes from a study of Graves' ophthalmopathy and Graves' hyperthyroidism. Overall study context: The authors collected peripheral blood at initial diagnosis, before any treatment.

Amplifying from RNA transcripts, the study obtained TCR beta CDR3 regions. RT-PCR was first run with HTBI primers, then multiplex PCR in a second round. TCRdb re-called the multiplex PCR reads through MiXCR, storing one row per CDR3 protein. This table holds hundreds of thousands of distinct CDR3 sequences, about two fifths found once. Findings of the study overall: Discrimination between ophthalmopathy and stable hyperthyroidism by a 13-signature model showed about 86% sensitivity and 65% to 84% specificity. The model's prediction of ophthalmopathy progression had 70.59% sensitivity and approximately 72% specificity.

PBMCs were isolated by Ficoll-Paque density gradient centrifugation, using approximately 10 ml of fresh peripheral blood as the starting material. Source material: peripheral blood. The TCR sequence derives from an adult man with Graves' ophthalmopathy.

This chain's CDR3 is CASSLTGQGGSPLHF. CDR3 nucleotides: TGTGCCAGCAGCCTAACGGGACAGGGTGGTTCACCCCTCCACTTT. V and J are TRBV7-3 and TRBJ1-6, with TRBD1 identical over 9 bases. The CDR3 consists of 15 residues. Germline V CDR1 and CDR2: SGHTA, FQGTGA.